The 25 T cell receptor beta chains below all came from one sample that was sequenced in a study of T cell responses to AZD1222 COVID-19 vaccine. Libraries were prepared by immunoSEQ multiplex PCR; TCRdb keeps only in-frame clonotypes and omits some of them. The repertoire holds 150,000 to 180,000 clones, with around 85% as singletons. The specimen comprised peripheral blood, sampled on day 0 of MenACWY control vaccination. The receptors derive from an adult in good health.

The chain carries TRBV16 and TRBJ1-4; D is undetermined. The CDR3 contains 15 residues. Germline-derived CDR1 and CDR2 are KGHSY and FQNENV. V was clipped by 4 bases and J by 7 bases, with 16 bases between them. In DNA form, the CDR3 reads TGTGCCAGCAGCCCGACGACCTCCCCCGGTGAAAAACTGTTTTTT. It is translated as CASSPTTSPGEKLFF.

The rearrangement links TRBV5-1 to TRBJ1-1; possibly TRBD1 for D (6 bases). The V and J ends lost 0 bases and 6 bases respectively, with 18 bases between them. The CDR3 is 16 residues long. The germline V gene has CDR1 SGHRS and CDR2 YFSETQ. The CDR3 sequence is CASSLGIGGSGAEAFF. As DNA, the CDR3 is TGCGCCAGCAGCTTGGGAATCGGGGGCTCGGGCGCTGAAGCTTTCTTT.

The V call is TRBV7-8, the J call TRBJ1-2; 7 bases match TRBD1. The length of the CDR3 is 15 residues. Germline V lookup: CDR1 SGHVS, CDR2 FQNEAQ. J was trimmed by 8 bases and V by 1 base; bases with no gene match: 10. This CDR3 is CASSLGGTALWGYTF. The CDR3, as DNA: TGTGCCAGCAGCTTAGGGGGGACAGCCCTCTGGGGCTACACCTTC.

The V call is TRBV3-1 (or the pseudogene TRBV3-2), the J call TRBJ1-1; the D is unclear. From germline, CDR1 is LGHDT and CDR2 YNNKEL (reference sequence). V gave up 1 base and J gave up 10 bases, with 13 bases separating them. This CDR3 has 13 residues. CDR3 coding DNA: TGTGCCAGCAGCCAAGGCCCGACCCTGGGAGCTTTCTTT. It is translated as CASSQGPTLGAFF.

The chain uses TRBV5-4 and TRBJ2-2; D gene unclear. V lost 4 bases to trimming and J lost 0 bases, with 1 base between them. The CDR3 consists of 12 residues. The germline V gene has CDR1 SGHNT and CDR2 YYREEE (reference sequence). CDR3 bases: TGTGCCAGCAGCGCGAACACCGGGGAGCTGTTTTTT. Translation: CASSANTGELFF.

The chain combines TRBV27 with TRBJ2-7; 10 bases align to TRBD2. Germline V gives CDR1 MNHEY, CDR2 SMNVEV (reference sequence). V was pared by 4 bases and J by 2 bases, with 2 bases of the junction left unmatched. The CDR3 is 14 amino acids. CDR3 sequence: CASSSSGSPYEQYF. In DNA form, the CDR3 reads TGTGCCAGCAGTTCTAGCGGGAGCCCCTACGAGCAGTACTTC.

This sequence joins TRBV10-3 and TRBJ2-5, with D possibly being TRBD2 (6 bases). V was shortened by 3 bases and J by 0 bases, with 11 bases between the two germline ends. The germline V gene has CDR1 ENHRY and CDR2 SYGVKD. The length of the CDR3 is 15 residues. The CDR3 DNA follows: TGTGCCATCAGTGAACGGGGCGGGGACCAAGAGACCCAGTACTTC. It codes for CAISERGGDQETQYF.

The gene calls are TRBV2 and TRBJ1-6; D remains ambiguous. The CDR3 extends over 12 amino acids. The germline V gene encodes CDR1 SNHLY and CDR2 FYNNEI. Trimming removed 4 bases at V and 7 bases at J, with 5 bases between. The CDR3 bases are TGTGCCAGCAGTGTTGGAAATTCACCCCTCCACTTT. It is translated as CASSVGNSPLHF.

This clone has a handful of counts. This chain uses TRBV6-5 with TRBJ1-1; D is perhaps TRBD1 (5 bases). Between the trimmed V and J ends, which lost 6 bases and 2 bases, there was a span of 13 bases. The CDR3 has 14 residues. The germline CDR1 and CDR2 sequences are MNHEY and SVGAGI. DNA for the CDR3: TGTGCCAGCAGCCCCGGGGCCGACAACACTGAAGCTTTCTTT. The encoded protein is CASSPGADNTEAFF.

The chain's CDR3 is CASSEQPGGENEQFF. CDR3 DNA: TGTGCCAGCAGTGAACAGCCCGGGGGGGAAAATGAGCAGTTCTTC. The chain joins TRBV6-1 to TRBJ2-1; 8 nucleotides align to TRBD2. In germline, CDR1 is MNHNS, CDR2 SASEGT. The ends lost 2 bases at V and 7 bases at J; junction bases unmatched: 7. The CDR3 has 15 amino acids.

Only one count was recorded for this clone. The genes are TRBV5-4 and TRBJ2-5; no clear D. Germline V gene sequence: CDR1 SGHNT, CDR2 YYREEE (reference sequence). CDR3 length: 16 amino acids. V lost 0 bases and J lost 1, with 13 bases in between. The CDR3 DNA follows: TGTGCCAGCAGCTTGGGATCGCGGAGTAGCCAAGAGACCCAGTACTTC. Translation gives CASSLGSRSSQETQYF. Using reference TRBV5-4 and TRBJ2-5 for the parts outside the CDR3, the full variable domain is ETGVTQSPTHLIKTRGQQVTLRCSSQSGHNTVSWYQQALGQGPQFIFQYYREEENGRGNFPPRFSGLQFPNYSSELNVNALELDDSALYLCASSLGSRSSQETQYFGPGTRLLVL.

The V call is TRBV9, the J call TRBJ1-5; D is possibly TRBD1 (5 bases). CDR1 is SGDLS, CDR2 YYNGEE, per germline. Trimming removed 0 bases at V and 7 bases at J, with 11 bases between. The length of the CDR3 is 14 residues. CDR3 DNA sequence: TGTGCCAGCAGCGTAGGGGTCGGGGGGCAGCCCCAGCATTTT. Translation gives CASSVGVGGQPQHF. The entire variable domain, with the rest obtained from reference TRBV9 and TRBJ1-5, is as follows: DSGVTQTPKHLITATGQRVTLRCSPRSGDLSVYWYQQSLDQGLQFLIQYYNGEERAKGNILERFSAQQFPDLHSELNLSSLELGDSALYFCASSVGVGGQPQHFGDGTRLSIL.

V gene TRBV20-1 combines with J gene TRBJ1-1, with D uncertain. The CDR3 runs 13 residues. V lost 3 bases to trimming and J lost 5 bases, with 13 bases between them. Germline V gives CDR1 DFQATT, CDR2 SNEGSKA (reference sequence). CDR3 in amino acids: CSASQIRGTEAFF. Written as DNA, the CDR3 is TGCAGTGCTAGTCAGATACGAGGGACTGAAGCTTTCTTT.

The J gene is TRBJ2-5, the V gene TRBV5-8, with no clear D. V was pared by 3 bases and J by 1 base, with 16 bases between. CDR1 SGHTS and CDR2 YDEGEE come from the germline V gene. The CDR3 consists of 16 residues. The CDR3 DNA reads TGTGCCAGCAGCTCAAACTTCCTAGGGATCCAAGAGACCCAGTACTTC. Its translation is CASSSNFLGIQETQYF.

About this clone: Other nucleotide sequences in the sample specify the same CDR3. This chain's CDR3 is CASSQEGGRTDTQYF. CDR3 in DNA: TGTGCCAGCAGCCAAGAAGGCGGACGCACAGATACGCAGTATTTT. The genes are TRBV4-2 and TRBJ2-3; D remains unclear. This CDR3 is built from 15 residues. The germline gives CDR1 LGHNA, CDR2 YNFKEQ. Deletions cut 0 bases from V and 1 base from J, with 8 bases between.

V is TRBV19 and J is TRBJ2-5, with D possibly called TRBD1 or TRBD2 (6 bases each). The CDR3 is 18 residues long. Germline V gene data show CDR1 as LNHDA and CDR2 as SQIVND (reference sequence). V was pared by 6 bases and J by 5 bases, with 28 bases between. The CDR3 here is CASSLNPRWGATGETQYF. The CDR3 region has the DNA TGTGCCAGTAGCTTGAACCCTCGATGGGGGGCGACGGGTGAGACCCAGTACTTC.

This rearrangement joins TRBV12-3 or TRBV12-4 to TRBJ1-5; no reliable D call. This CDR3 is 13 amino acids long. The V gene lost 2 bases and the J gene lost 5 bases, with 7 bases spanning the gap. The CDR3 protein is CASSLFEDQPQHF. The CDR3 DNA reads TGTGCCAGCAGTTTATTTGAAGATCAGCCCCAGCATTTT.

This clone was recorded a few times. V and J are TRBV5-1 and TRBJ2-1; the D call may be TRBD1 or TRBD2 (5 bases each). The CDR3 extends over 12 amino acids. Germline V lookup: CDR1 SGHRS, CDR2 YFSETQ. The ends were cut back, 0 bases at V and 9 bases at J, with 7 bases in the middle. This chain's CDR3 is CASSLVGVEQFF. DNA of the CDR3: TGCGCCAGCAGCTTGGTGGGGGTTGAGCAGTTCTTC.

V and J are TRBV15 and TRBJ2-7, with TRBD1 as a possible D gene (5 bases). Germline CDR1 reads LNHNV; CDR2 reads YYDKDF (reference sequence). The CDR3 loop spans 12 amino acids. V gave up 4 bases and J gave up 10 bases, with 14 bases separating them. CDR3 loop: CATSNIQGLQYF. The CDR3 coding sequence is TGTGCCACCAGCAATATCCAGGGTTTACAGTACTTC.

The gene calls are TRBV12-5 and TRBJ2-1; D gene ambiguous. The germline V gene has CDR1 LGHNT and CDR2 FRNRAP. V lost 1 base to trimming and J lost 8 bases, with 9 bases between them. CDR3 length equals 13 residues. As DNA, the CDR3 is TGTGCTAGTGGTTTGGGGTCGAGCGATGAGCAGTTCTTC. Protein product: CASGLGSSDEQFF.

The CDR3 spells CSVGGGETQYF. The CDR3 bases are TGCAGCGTCGGAGGAGGGGAGACCCAGTACTTC. V is TRBV29-1 and J is TRBJ2-5, with D tentatively TRBD2 (6 bases). The germline V gene has CDR1 SQVTM and CDR2 ANQGSEA. V was clipped by 6 bases and J by 5 bases, with 10 bases between them. This CDR3 comprises 11 residues.

The chain links TRBV13 to TRBJ2-7; 7 bases line up with TRBD1. The germline V gene encodes CDR1 PRHDT and CDR2 FYEKMQ (reference sequence). The CDR3 is 11 residues long. The V and J ends lost 5 bases and 6 bases, in that order; junction bases with no gene match: 1. CDR3 in DNA: TGTGCCAGCAGCCGGACAGGCGAGCAGTACTTC. The encoded protein is CASSRTGEQYF.

V and J are TRBV13 and TRBJ2-1; unclear D gene. Germline V gives CDR1 PRHDT, CDR2 FYEKMQ (reference sequence). With 1 base removed from V and 1 base from J, the gap between germline ends came to 5 bases. The CDR3 is 14 amino acids. In DNA form, the CDR3 reads TGTGCCAGCAGCTTAGTTGGGTCCTACAATGAGCAGTTCTTC. Amino acid sequence: CASSLVGSYNEQFF.

The V gene is TRBV29-1, the J gene TRBJ2-7, with 8 bases that match TRBD1. Per the germline V gene, CDR1 is SQVTM and CDR2 is ANQGSEA. The CDR3 totals 14 residues. V lost 1 base to trimming and J lost 5 bases; unmatched junction nucleotides: 7. In nucleotides, the CDR3 is TGCAGCGTTGAAGTCTCGGACAGGGTCAACGAGCAGTACTTC. Translating gives CSVEVSDRVNEQYF.

The chain combines TRBV6-2 or TRBV6-3 with TRBJ2-7; no clear D gene. Per germline, CDR1 MNHEY and CDR2 SVGEGT. Trimming took 0 bases from V and 2 from J, leaving 8 bases between them. CDR3 length equals 14 residues. The CDR3 spells CASSYSIVAYEQYF. CDR3 DNA sequence: TGTGCCAGCAGTTACTCGATAGTTGCCTACGAGCAGTACTTC.